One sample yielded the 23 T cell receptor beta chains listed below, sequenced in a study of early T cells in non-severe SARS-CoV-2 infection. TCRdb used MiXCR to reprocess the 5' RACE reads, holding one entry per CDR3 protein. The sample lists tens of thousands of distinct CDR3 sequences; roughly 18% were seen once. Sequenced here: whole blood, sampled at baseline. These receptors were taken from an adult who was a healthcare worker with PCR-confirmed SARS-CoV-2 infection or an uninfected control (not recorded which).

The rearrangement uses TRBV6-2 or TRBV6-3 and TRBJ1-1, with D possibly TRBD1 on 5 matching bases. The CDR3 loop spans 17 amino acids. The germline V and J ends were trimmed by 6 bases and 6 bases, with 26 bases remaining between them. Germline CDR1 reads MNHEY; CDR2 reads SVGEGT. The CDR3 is CASRGFPGLLVLAEAFF. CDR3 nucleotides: TGTGCCAGCAGGGGTTTTCCGGGACTCCTCGTTTTGGCTGAAGCTTTCTTT.

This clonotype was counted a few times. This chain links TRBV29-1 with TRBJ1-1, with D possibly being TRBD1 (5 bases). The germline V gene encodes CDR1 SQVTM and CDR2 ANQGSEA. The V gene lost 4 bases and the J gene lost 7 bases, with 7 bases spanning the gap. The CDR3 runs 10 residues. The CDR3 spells CSVGDGEAFF. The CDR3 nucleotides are TGCAGCGTTGGGGACGGTGAAGCTTTCTTT. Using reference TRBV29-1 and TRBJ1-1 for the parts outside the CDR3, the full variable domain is SAVISQKPSRDICQRGTSLTIQCQVDSQVTMMFWYRQQPGQSLTLIATANQGSEATYESGFVIDKFPISRPNLTFSTLTVSNMSPEDSSIYLCSVGDGEAFFGQGTRLTVV.

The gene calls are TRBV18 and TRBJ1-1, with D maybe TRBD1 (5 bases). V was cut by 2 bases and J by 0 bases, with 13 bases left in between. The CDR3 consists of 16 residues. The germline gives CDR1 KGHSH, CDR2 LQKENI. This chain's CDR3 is CASSPSAGTVNTEAFF. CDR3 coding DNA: TGTGCCAGCTCACCATCCGCCGGGACGGTGAACACTGAAGCTTTCTTT.

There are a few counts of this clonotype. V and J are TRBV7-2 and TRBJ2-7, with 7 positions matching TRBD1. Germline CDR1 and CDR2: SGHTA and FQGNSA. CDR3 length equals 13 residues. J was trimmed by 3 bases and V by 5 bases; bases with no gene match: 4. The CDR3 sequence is CASSVRQGYEQYF. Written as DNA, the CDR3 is TGTGCCAGCAGCGTACGACAGGGCTACGAGCAGTACTTC.

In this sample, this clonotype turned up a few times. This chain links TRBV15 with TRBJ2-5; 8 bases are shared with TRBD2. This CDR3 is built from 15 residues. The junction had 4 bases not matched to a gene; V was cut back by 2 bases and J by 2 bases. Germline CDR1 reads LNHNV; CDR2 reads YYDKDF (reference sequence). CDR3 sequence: CATSRTLAAQETQYF. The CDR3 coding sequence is TGTGCCACCAGCAGAACACTAGCGGCTCAAGAGACCCAGTACTTC.

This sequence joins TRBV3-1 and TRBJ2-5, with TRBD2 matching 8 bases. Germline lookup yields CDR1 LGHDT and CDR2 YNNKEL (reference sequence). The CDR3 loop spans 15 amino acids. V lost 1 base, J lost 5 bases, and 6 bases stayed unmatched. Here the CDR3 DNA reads TGTGCCAGCAGCCAAGGTCCCCGCGGGGGGGAGACCCAGTACTTC. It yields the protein CASSQGPRGGETQYF.

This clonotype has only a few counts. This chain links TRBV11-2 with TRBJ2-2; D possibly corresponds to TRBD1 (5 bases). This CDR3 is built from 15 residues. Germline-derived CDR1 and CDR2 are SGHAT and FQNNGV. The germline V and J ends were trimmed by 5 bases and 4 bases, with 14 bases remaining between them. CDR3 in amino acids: CASSTRNTGTGELFF. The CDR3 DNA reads TGTGCCAGCAGCACAAGAAACACAGGCACCGGGGAGCTGTTTTTT.

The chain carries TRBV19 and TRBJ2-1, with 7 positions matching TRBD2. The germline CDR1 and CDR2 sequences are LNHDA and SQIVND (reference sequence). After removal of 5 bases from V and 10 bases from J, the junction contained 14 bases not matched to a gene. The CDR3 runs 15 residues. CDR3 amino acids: CASSSLSGKRWEQFF. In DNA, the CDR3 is TGTGCCAGTAGTTCATTAAGCGGGAAGAGATGGGAGCAGTTCTTC.

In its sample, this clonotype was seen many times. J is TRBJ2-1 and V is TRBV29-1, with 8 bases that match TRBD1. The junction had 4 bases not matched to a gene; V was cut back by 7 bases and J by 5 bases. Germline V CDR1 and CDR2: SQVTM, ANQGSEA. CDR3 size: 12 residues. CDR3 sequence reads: CSEWTGNNEQFF. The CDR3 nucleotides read TGCAGCGAGTGGACAGGGAACAATGAGCAGTTCTTC.

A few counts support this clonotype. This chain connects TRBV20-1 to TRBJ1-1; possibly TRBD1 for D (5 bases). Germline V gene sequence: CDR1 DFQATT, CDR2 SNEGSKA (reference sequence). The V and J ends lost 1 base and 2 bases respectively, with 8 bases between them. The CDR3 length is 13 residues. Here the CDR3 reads CSARAGVNTEAFF. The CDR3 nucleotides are TGCAGTGCTAGAGCGGGGGTAAACACTGAAGCTTTCTTT.

CDR3 loop: CASSYSQGVNYGYTF. For the CDR3, the DNA is TGTGCCAGCAGTTACTCGCAGGGGGTAAACTATGGCTACACCTTC. The gene calls are TRBV6-5 and TRBJ1-2; TRBD1 agrees at 7 bases. The CDR3 spans 15 residues. Per the germline V gene, CDR1 is MNHEY and CDR2 is SVGAGI. The V and J ends lost 0 bases and 2 bases, in that order; junction bases with no gene match: 3.

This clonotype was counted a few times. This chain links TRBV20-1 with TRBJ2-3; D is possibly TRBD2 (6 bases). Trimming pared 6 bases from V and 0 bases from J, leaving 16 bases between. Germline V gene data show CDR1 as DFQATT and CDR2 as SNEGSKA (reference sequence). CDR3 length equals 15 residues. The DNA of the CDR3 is TGCAGTGCCAGTTTAAGGAGCGGGAGCACAGATACGCAGTATTTT. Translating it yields CSASLRSGSTDTQYF.

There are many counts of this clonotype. In nucleotides, the CDR3 is TGCGCCAGCAGCTGGACAGGGGGCGCATTGACTGAAGCTTTCTTT. This gives the protein CASSWTGGALTEAFF. This chain uses TRBV5-1 with TRBJ1-1; 11 bases align to TRBD1. J lost 5 bases, V lost 3 bases, and 6 bases had no gene match. Germline CDR1 and CDR2: SGHRS and YFSETQ. There are 15 residues in the CDR3.

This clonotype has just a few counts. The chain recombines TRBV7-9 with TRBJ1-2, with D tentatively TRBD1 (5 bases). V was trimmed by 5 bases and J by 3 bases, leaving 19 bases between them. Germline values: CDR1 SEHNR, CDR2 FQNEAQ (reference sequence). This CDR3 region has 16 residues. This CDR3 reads CASSPDTTRGHYGYTF. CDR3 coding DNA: TGTGCCAGCAGCCCGGACACAACTAGGGGTCACTATGGCTACACCTTC.

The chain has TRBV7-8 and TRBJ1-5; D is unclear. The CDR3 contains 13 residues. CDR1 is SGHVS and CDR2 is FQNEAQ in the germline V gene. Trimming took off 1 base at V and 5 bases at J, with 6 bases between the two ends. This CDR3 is CASSLVEYQPQHF. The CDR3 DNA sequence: TGTGCCAGCAGCTTAGTAGAATATCAGCCCCAGCATTTT. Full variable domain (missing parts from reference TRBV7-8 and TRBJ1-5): GAGVSQSPRYKVAKRGQDVALRCDPISGHVSLFWYQQALGQGPEFLTYFQNEAQLDKSGLPSDRFFAERPEGSVSTLKIQRTQQEDSAVYLCASSLVEYQPQHFGDGTRLSIL.

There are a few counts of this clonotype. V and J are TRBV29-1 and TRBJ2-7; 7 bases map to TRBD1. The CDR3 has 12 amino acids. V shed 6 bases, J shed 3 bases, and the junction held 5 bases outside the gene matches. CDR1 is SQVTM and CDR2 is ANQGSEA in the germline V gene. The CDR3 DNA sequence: TGCAGCGTAGAACAGGGGAGCTACGAGCAGTACTTC. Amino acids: CSVEQGSYEQYF.

The CDR3 protein is CASSYPRPRRGSTDTQYF. In DNA, the CDR3 is TGTGCCAGCAGTTACCCCCGGCCTAGGCGGGGTAGCACAGATACGCAGTATTTT. The V call is TRBV6-2 or TRBV6-3, the J call TRBJ2-3, with D tentatively TRBD2 (6 bases). From germline, CDR1 is MNHEY and CDR2 SVGEGT. V lost 2 bases and J 0 bases, leaving 18 bases between the germline ends. This CDR3 contains 18 residues.

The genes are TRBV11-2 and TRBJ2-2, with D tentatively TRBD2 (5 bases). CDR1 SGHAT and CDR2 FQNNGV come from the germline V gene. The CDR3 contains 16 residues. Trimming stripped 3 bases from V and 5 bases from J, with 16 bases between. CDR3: CASSFGIGGGTGELFF. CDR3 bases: TGTGCCAGCAGCTTCGGCATCGGAGGTGGGACCGGGGAGCTGTTTTTT.

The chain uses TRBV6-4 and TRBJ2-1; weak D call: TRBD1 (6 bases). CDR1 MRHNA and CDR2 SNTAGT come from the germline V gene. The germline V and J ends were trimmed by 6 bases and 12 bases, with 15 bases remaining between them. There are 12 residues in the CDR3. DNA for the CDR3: TGTGCCAGCAGCCCTGAAGGGACACTGCAGTTCTTC. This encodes CASSPEGTLQFF.

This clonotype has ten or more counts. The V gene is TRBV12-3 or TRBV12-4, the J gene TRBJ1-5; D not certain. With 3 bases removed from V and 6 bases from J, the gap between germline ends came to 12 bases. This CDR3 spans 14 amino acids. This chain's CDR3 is CASSFERGSQPQHF. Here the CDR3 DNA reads TGTGCCAGCAGTTTTGAGAGAGGGAGTCAGCCCCAGCATTTT.

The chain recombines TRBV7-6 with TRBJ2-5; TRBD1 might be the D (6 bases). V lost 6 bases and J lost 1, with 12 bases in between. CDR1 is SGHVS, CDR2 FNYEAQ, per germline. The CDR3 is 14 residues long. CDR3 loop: CASSYRTAQETQYF. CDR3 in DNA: TGTGCCAGCAGTTACCGGACAGCCCAAGAGACCCAGTACTTC.

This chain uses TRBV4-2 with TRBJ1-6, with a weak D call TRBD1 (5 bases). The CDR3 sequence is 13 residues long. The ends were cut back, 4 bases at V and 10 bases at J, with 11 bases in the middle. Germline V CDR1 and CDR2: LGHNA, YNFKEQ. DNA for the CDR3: TGTGCCAGCAGCCCCAGGGATCAGTCACCCCTCCACTTT. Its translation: CASSPRDQSPLHF.

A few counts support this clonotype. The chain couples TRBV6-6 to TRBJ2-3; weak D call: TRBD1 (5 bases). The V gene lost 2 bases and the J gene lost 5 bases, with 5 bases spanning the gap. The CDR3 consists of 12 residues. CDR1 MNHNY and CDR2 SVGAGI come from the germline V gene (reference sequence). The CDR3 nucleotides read TGTGCCAGCAGTTACAGGGGAGATACGCAGTATTTT. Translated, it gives CASSYRGDTQYF.